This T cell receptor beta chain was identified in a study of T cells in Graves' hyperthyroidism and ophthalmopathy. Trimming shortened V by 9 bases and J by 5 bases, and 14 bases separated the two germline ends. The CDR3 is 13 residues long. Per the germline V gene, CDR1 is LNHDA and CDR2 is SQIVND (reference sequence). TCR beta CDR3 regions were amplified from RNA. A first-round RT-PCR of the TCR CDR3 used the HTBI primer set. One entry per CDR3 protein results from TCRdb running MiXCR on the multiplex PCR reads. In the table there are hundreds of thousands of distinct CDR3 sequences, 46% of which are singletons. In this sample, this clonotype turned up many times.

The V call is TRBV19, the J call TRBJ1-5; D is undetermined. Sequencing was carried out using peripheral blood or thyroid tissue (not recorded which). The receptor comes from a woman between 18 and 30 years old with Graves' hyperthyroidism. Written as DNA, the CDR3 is TGTGCCAGCTCCTGGAGGGCAGATCAGCCCCAGCATTTT. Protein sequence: CASSWRADQPQHF. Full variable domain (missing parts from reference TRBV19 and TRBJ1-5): DGGITQSPKYLFRKEGQNVTLSCEQNLNHDAMYWYRQDPGQGLRLIYYSQIVNDFQKGDIAEGYSVSREKKESFPLTVTSAQKNPTAFYLCASSWRADQPQHFGDGTRLSIL.